These T cell receptor beta chains were read from a single sample in a study of cytomegalovirus exposure and HLA in healthy donors. Using immunoSEQ multiplex PCR, the repertoire was profiled, and TCRdb retains in-frame clones only, with some absent. Here the sample spans about 150,000 clones, 70% to 90% being singletons. Input material: PBMCs. These receptors were collected from a human donor in good health. Each CDR3 is given with its conserved first and last residue. The D gene is left open where the match is weak. Part of the rows lack a size; the others show once, few, many or a class for expanded clones.

clone_size: -; v_call: TRBV6-6; j_call: TRBJ2-3; d_call: -; cdr3_aa: CASTNPADPRLGTQYF; cdr3_nt: TGTGCCAGCACTAATCCAGCGGACCCCCGTTTAGGTACGCAGTATTTT
clone_size: -; v_call: TRBV29-1; j_call: TRBJ1-1; d_call: TRBD1; cdr3_aa: CSVEERTGMSEAFF; cdr3_nt: TGCAGCGTTGAAGAAAGGACAGGGATGTCTGAAGCTTTCTTT
clone_size: -; v_call: TRBV5-6; j_call: TRBJ1-1; d_call: TRBD1; cdr3_aa: CASRSDREGTEAFF; cdr3_nt: TGTGCCAGCAGATCGGACAGGGAGGGCACTGAAGCTTTCTTT
clone_size: -; v_call: TRBV10-3; j_call: TRBJ2-7; d_call: TRBD1; cdr3_aa: CAISEDRGREQYF; cdr3_nt: TGTGCCATCAGTGAAGACAGGGGGCGCGAGCAGTACTTC
clone_size: few; v_call: TRBV4-1; j_call: TRBJ1-5; d_call: -; cdr3_aa: CASSGENSNQPQHF; cdr3_nt: TGCGCCAGCAGCGGGGAGAATAGCAATCAGCCCCAGCATTTT
clone_size: once; v_call: TRBV30; j_call: TRBJ1-5; d_call: -; cdr3_aa: CAWSSGDQPQHF; cdr3_nt: TGTGCCTGGAGTTCGGGGGACCAGCCCCAGCATTTT
clone_size: -; v_call: TRBV6-5; j_call: TRBJ1-2; d_call: TRBD1; cdr3_aa: CASSSDRGRRGYTF; cdr3_nt: TGTGCCAGCAGTTCGGACAGGGGGCGACGTGGCTACACCTTC
clone_size: -; v_call: TRBV2; j_call: TRBJ1-5; d_call: TRBD1; cdr3_aa: CASSRTGGRQPQHF; cdr3_nt: TGTGCCAGCAGTCGAACAGGGGGCCGGCAGCCCCAGCATTTT
clone_size: -; v_call: TRBV19; j_call: TRBJ1-2; d_call: -; cdr3_aa: CASSIDLVTVYGYTF; cdr3_nt: TGTGCCAGTAGTATAGATTTGGTGACAGTCTATGGCTACACCTTC
clone_size: -; v_call: TRBV5-1; j_call: TRBJ1-2; d_call: TRBD1; cdr3_aa: CASSSSGGYYGYTF; cdr3_nt: TGCGCCAGCAGCTCCTCAGGGGGGTACTATGGCTACACCTTC
clone_size: once; v_call: TRBV6-5; j_call: TRBJ1-4; d_call: -; cdr3_aa: CASSYSGLHGAQKLFF; cdr3_nt: TGTGCCAGCAGTTACTCAGGACTTCATGGAGCCCAAAAACTGTTTTTT
clone_size: -; v_call: TRBV10-3; j_call: TRBJ2-3; d_call: TRBD1; cdr3_aa: CAIRGTDTDTQYF; cdr3_nt: TGTGCCATCAGAGGGACAGACACAGATACGCAGTATTTT
clone_size: -; v_call: TRBV5-4; j_call: TRBJ2-1; d_call: -; cdr3_aa: CASSPHRGGQYNEQFF; cdr3_nt: TGTGCCAGCAGCCCACATAGGGGGGGCCAATACAATGAGCAGTTCTTC
clone_size: -; v_call: TRBV4-3; j_call: TRBJ2-2; d_call: -; cdr3_aa: CASSQVGFGELFF; cdr3_nt: TGCGCCAGCAGCCAAGTGGGCTTCGGGGAGCTGTTTTTT
clone_size: few; v_call: TRBV12-5; j_call: TRBJ2-1; d_call: TRBD2; cdr3_aa: CASGLAIIQPSGSGDIYNEQFF; cdr3_nt: TGTGCTAGTGGTTTGGCAATAATCCAGCCTAGCGGGAGTGGAGATATATACAATGAGCAGTTCTTC
clone_size: -; v_call: TRBV11-2; j_call: TRBJ1-1; d_call: -; cdr3_aa: CASSLGGAMTEAFF; cdr3_nt: TGTGCCAGCAGCTTGGGGGGGGCCATGACTGAAGCTTTCTTT
clone_size: -; v_call: TRBV6-1; j_call: TRBJ1-5; d_call: -; cdr3_aa: CASTLWGGQPQHF; cdr3_nt: TGTGCCAGCACCCTTTGGGGCGGTCAGCCCCAGCATTTT
clone_size: -; v_call: TRBV5-1; j_call: TRBJ2-3; d_call: TRBD2; cdr3_aa: CASSLGGTSKDTQYF; cdr3_nt: TGCGCCAGCAGCTTGGGTGGGACTAGTAAAGATACGCAGTATTTT
clone_size: once; v_call: TRBV5-1; j_call: TRBJ1-5; d_call: -; cdr3_aa: CASSLGISNQPQHF; cdr3_nt: TGCGCCAGCAGCCTCGGGATAAGCAATCAGCCCCAGCATTTT
clone_size: -; v_call: TRBV7-8; j_call: TRBJ1-2; d_call: -; cdr3_aa: CASSLVLGANYGYTF; cdr3_nt: TGTGCCAGCAGCTTGGTTCTCGGGGCTAACTATGGCTACACCTTC
clone_size: -; v_call: TRBV30; j_call: TRBJ2-1; d_call: -; cdr3_aa: CAWSSLAGPYNEQFF; cdr3_nt: TGTGCCTGGAGTAGCCTGGCGGGCCCCTACAATGAGCAGTTCTTC
clone_size: -; v_call: TRBV4-2; j_call: TRBJ1-1; d_call: TRBD1; cdr3_aa: CASSAGTRQGEAFF; cdr3_nt: TGTGCCAGCAGCGCCGGAACCAGACAGGGGGAAGCTTTCTTT
clone_size: -; v_call: TRBV28; j_call: TRBJ1-5; d_call: -; cdr3_aa: CASSLTYYSNQPQHF; cdr3_nt: TGTGCCAGCAGTTTAACCTATTATAGCAATCAGCCCCAGCATTTT
clone_size: -; v_call: TRBV27; j_call: TRBJ1-2; d_call: TRBD1; cdr3_aa: CASSLYRGAKYYGYTF; cdr3_nt: TGTGCCAGCAGTTTATACAGGGGGGCGAAGTACTATGGCTACACCTTC
clone_size: -; v_call: TRBV10-3; j_call: TRBJ2-5; d_call: -; cdr3_aa: CATLRDTEETQYF; cdr3_nt: TGTGCCACCCTCCGGGACACCGAAGAGACCCAGTACTTC
clone_size: -; v_call: TRBV4-1; j_call: TRBJ1-1; d_call: -; cdr3_aa: CASSQTLTSGVNTEAFF; cdr3_nt: TGCGCCAGCAGCCAGACCTTGACGTCGGGAGTGAACACTGAAGCTTTCTTT
clone_size: -; v_call: TRBV5-1; j_call: TRBJ2-7; d_call: -; cdr3_aa: CASSSDIRGINEQYF; cdr3_nt: TGCGCCAGCAGCTCCGATATCAGGGGCATCAACGAGCAGTACTTC
clone_size: -; v_call: TRBV10-3; j_call: TRBJ1-6; d_call: -; cdr3_aa: CAIKTGSDSPLHF; cdr3_nt: TGTGCCATTAAAACAGGGTCGGATTCACCCCTCCACTTT
clone_size: -; v_call: TRBV6-4; j_call: TRBJ2-3; d_call: -; cdr3_aa: CASSDSSVVGVDTQYF; cdr3_nt: TGTGCCAGCAGTGACTCGTCTGTGGTCGGGGTGGATACGCAGTATTTT
clone_size: -; v_call: TRBV29-1; j_call: TRBJ2-1; d_call: TRBD2; cdr3_aa: CSGGLGSSYNEQFF; cdr3_nt: TGCAGCGGAGGACTAGGGAGCTCCTACAATGAGCAGTTCTTC
clone_size: -; v_call: TRBV28; j_call: TRBJ2-5; d_call: -; cdr3_aa: CASSFRETQYF; cdr3_nt: TGTGCCAGCAGTTTTCGGGAGACCCAGTACTTC
clone_size: -; v_call: TRBV5-1; j_call: TRBJ2-5; d_call: TRBD2; cdr3_aa: CASSSMSGSETQYF; cdr3_nt: TGCGCCAGCAGCTCCATGAGCGGGAGTGAGACCCAGTACTTC
clone_size: once; v_call: TRBV2; j_call: TRBJ1-1; d_call: -; cdr3_aa: CATGGSEKGTEAFF; cdr3_nt: TGTGCCACGGGGGGGAGCGAGAAAGGGACTGAAGCTTTCTTT
clone_size: -; v_call: TRBV4-1; j_call: TRBJ2-1; d_call: -; cdr3_aa: CASSHPPRGHEQFF; cdr3_nt: TGCGCCAGCAGCCACCCACCACGCGGGCATGAGCAGTTCTTC
clone_size: -; v_call: TRBV28; j_call: TRBJ2-7; d_call: TRBD2; cdr3_aa: CASSLPSGSSYEQYF; cdr3_nt: TGTGCCAGCAGCCTCCCTAGCGGGAGCTCCTACGAGCAGTACTTC
clone_size: -; v_call: TRBV4-2; j_call: TRBJ2-7; d_call: -; cdr3_aa: CASSQELADTEQYF; cdr3_nt: TGTGCCAGCAGCCAGGAGTTAGCGGACACAGAGCAGTACTTC
clone_size: -; v_call: TRBV5-6; j_call: TRBJ2-2; d_call: -; cdr3_aa: CASSPTETANTGELFF; cdr3_nt: TGTGCCAGCAGCCCGACCGAGACAGCGAACACCGGGGAGCTGTTTTTT
clone_size: -; v_call: TRBV4-1; j_call: TRBJ2-1; d_call: TRBD2; cdr3_aa: CASSHSLAGGSYNEQFF; cdr3_nt: TGCGCCAGCAGCCACTCTTTAGCGGGAGGGTCCTACAATGAGCAGTTCTTC
clone_size: once; v_call: TRBV4-3; j_call: TRBJ2-2; d_call: TRBD2; cdr3_aa: CASSSRLAGNTGELFF; cdr3_nt: TGCGCCAGCAGCTCCCGACTAGCGGGGAACACCGGGGAGCTGTTTTTT
clone_size: -; v_call: TRBV27; j_call: TRBJ1-1; d_call: -; cdr3_aa: CASSLVANTEAFF; cdr3_nt: TGTGCCAGCAGTTTAGTGGCAAACACTGAAGCTTTCTTT
clone_size: -; v_call: TRBV4-3; j_call: TRBJ1-2; d_call: -; cdr3_aa: CASSQERQPNYGYTF; cdr3_nt: TGCGCCAGCAGCCAAGAGAGACAACCCAACTATGGCTACACCTTC
clone_size: -; v_call: TRBV29-1; j_call: TRBJ1-1; d_call: -; cdr3_aa: CSVPRGGTEAFF; cdr3_nt: TGCAGCGTGCCTAGGGGGGGCACTGAAGCTTTCTTT
clone_size: -; v_call: TRBV28; j_call: TRBJ2-7; d_call: TRBD1; cdr3_aa: CASGGAGTGGVGEQYF; cdr3_nt: TGTGCCAGCGGGGGGGCCGGGACAGGGGGGGTTGGCGAGCAGTACTTC
clone_size: -; v_call: TRBV19; j_call: TRBJ1-2; d_call: TRBD1; cdr3_aa: CASSTQDRAGYGYTF; cdr3_nt: TGTGCCAGTAGCACTCAAGACAGGGCGGGCTATGGCTACACCTTC
clone_size: -; v_call: TRBV6-6; j_call: TRBJ2-7; d_call: TRBD1; cdr3_aa: CASSKQGAFPEQYF; cdr3_nt: TGTGCCAGCAGTAAACAGGGGGCCTTCCCTGAGCAGTACTTC
clone_size: -; v_call: TRBV7-2; j_call: TRBJ1-2; d_call: -; cdr3_aa: CASSLQGLSYGYTF; cdr3_nt: TGTGCCAGCAGCTTACAGGGGCTTAGCTATGGCTACACCTTC
clone_size: -; v_call: TRBV19; j_call: TRBJ1-1; d_call: -; cdr3_aa: CASSIGSGGISAFF; cdr3_nt: TGTGCCAGTAGTATAGGAAGTGGAGGGATATCGGCTTTCTTT
clone_size: -; v_call: TRBV19; j_call: TRBJ1-2; d_call: TRBD1; cdr3_aa: CASVRGQGFLSYGYTF; cdr3_nt: TGTGCCAGTGTTCGGGGACAGGGGTTTTTGAGCTATGGCTACACCTTC
clone_size: -; v_call: TRBV7-9; j_call: TRBJ2-7; d_call: TRBD1; cdr3_aa: CATQPGQGTYEQYF; cdr3_nt: TGTGCCACCCAACCGGGACAGGGGACCTACGAGCAGTACTTC
clone_size: -; v_call: TRBV6-1; j_call: TRBJ2-7; d_call: TRBD1; cdr3_aa: CASSENRGRNEQYF; cdr3_nt: TGTGCCAGCAGTGAAAACAGGGGGCGAAACGAGCAGTACTTC
clone_size: -; v_call: TRBV28; j_call: TRBJ1-4; d_call: -; cdr3_aa: CASTGRLMITNEKLFF; cdr3_nt: TGTGCCAGCACAGGGCGGCTTATGATAACTAATGAAAAACTGTTTTTT
clone_size: -; v_call: TRBV27; j_call: TRBJ2-1; d_call: TRBD2; cdr3_aa: CASSWGLAGGWSSYNEQFF; cdr3_nt: TGTGCCAGCAGTTGGGGACTAGCGGGAGGTTGGAGCTCCTACAATGAGCAGTTCTTC
clone_size: -; v_call: TRBV19; j_call: TRBJ1-5; d_call: TRBD1; cdr3_aa: CASRTGQMNNQPQHF; cdr3_nt: TGTGCCAGTAGGACGGGACAGATGAACAATCAGCCCCAGCATTTT
clone_size: -; v_call: TRBV19; j_call: TRBJ1-4; d_call: -; cdr3_aa: CASSPMGGKDEKLFF; cdr3_nt: TGTGCCAGTAGTCCCATGGGCGGGAAGGATGAAAAACTGTTTTTT
clone_size: -; v_call: TRBV7-2; j_call: TRBJ2-1; d_call: TRBD2; cdr3_aa: CASGGGASTYNEQFF; cdr3_nt: TGTGCCAGCGGCGGGGGGGCTTCAACCTACAATGAGCAGTTCTTC
clone_size: -; v_call: TRBV4-1; j_call: TRBJ2-5; d_call: -; cdr3_aa: CASSPLTQETQYF; cdr3_nt: TGCGCCAGCAGCCCCCTGACACAAGAGACCCAGTACTTC
clone_size: once; v_call: TRBV10-2; j_call: TRBJ2-1; d_call: TRBD1; cdr3_aa: CATFLTGVNEQFF; cdr3_nt: TGCGCCACCTTTCTAACAGGGGTGAATGAGCAGTTCTTC